These 28 T cell receptor beta chains share one sample of origin, sequenced in a study of cytomegalovirus exposure and HLA in healthy donors. With 60 Vbeta and 13 Jbeta primers, the PCR was carried out. Produced via immunoSEQ multiplex PCR; TCRdb's table is partial and in-frame only. The sample includes 150,000 to 200,000 clones, approximately 80% of them seen just once. The sequencing input was PBMCs. The receptors shown here come from a woman in her 50s in good health and CMV-seronegative.

This chain links TRBV30 with TRBJ2-7; 10 bases line up with TRBD1. The CDR3 runs to 13 residues. After removal of 7 bases from V and 7 bases from J, the junction contained 10 bases not matched to a gene. CDR1 is GTSNPN, CDR2 SVGIG, per germline (reference sequence). The DNA of the CDR3 is TGTGCCTCCGAAGAGGACAGGGGGTTGGAGCAGTACTTC. It specifies CASEEDRGLEQYF.

The chain couples TRBV7-9 to TRBJ1-1, with unresolved D. Germline V gene data show CDR1 as SEHNR and CDR2 as FQNEAQ (reference sequence). The CDR3 is made up of 15 amino acids. V dropped 5 bases and J dropped 1 base, with 14 bases sitting between them. CDR3 protein: CASSNEGLKNTEAFF. CDR3 DNA sequence: TGTGCCAGCAGCAACGAGGGCCTTAAGAACACTGAAGCTTTCTTT.

The chain recombines TRBV9 with TRBJ2-3; 11 bases line up with TRBD1. CDR1 is SGDLS, CDR2 YYNGEE, per germline. Trimming at V came to 4 bases and at J to 2 bases, leaving 9 bases not matched to a gene. The CDR3 runs 17 residues. CDR3: CASSPRTGGASTDTQYF. The DNA of the CDR3 is TGTGCCAGCAGCCCAAGGACAGGGGGCGCCTCCACAGATACGCAGTATTTT.

CDR3 sequence reads: CASSSIQAQWYF. CDR3 nucleotides: TGTGCCAGCAGTTCGATTCAGGCCCAGTGGTACTTC. The genes are TRBV6-6 and TRBJ2-7; D gene ambiguous. V dropped 4 bases and J dropped 12 bases, with 16 bases sitting between them. This CDR3 is built from 12 residues. The germline V gene encodes CDR1 MNHNY and CDR2 SVGAGI (reference sequence).

This chain links TRBV2 with TRBJ1-2, with TRBD1 matching over 10 bases. Germline V gives CDR1 SNHLY, CDR2 FYNNEI. V lost 6 bases to trimming and J lost 6 bases; unmatched junction nucleotides: 4. The CDR3 loop spans 13 amino acids. Written as DNA, the CDR3 is TGTGCCAGCAGGGAGGACAGGGGGAATGGCTACACCTTC. It specifies CASREDRGNGYTF.

The chain joins TRBV10-3 to TRBJ1-2, with D possibly matching TRBD1 (5 bases). V gave up 8 bases and J gave up 3 bases, with 19 bases separating them. This CDR3 has 15 amino acids. Germline V gene sequence: CDR1 ENHRY, CDR2 SYGVKD. DNA for the CDR3: TGTGCCATCGAGAAGGGAGGGCTAGGGGACTATGGCTACACCTTC. Residues: CAIEKGGLGDYGYTF.

The chain's CDR3 is CASSHLRGGEDEKLFF. The DNA for the CDR3 is TGCGCCAGCAGCCACCTCCGAGGGGGCGAGGACGAAAAACTGTTTTTT. The rearrangement uses TRBV4-3 and TRBJ1-4; TRBD1 aligns across 7 bases. CDR3 length: 16 amino acids. CDR1 LGHNA and CDR2 YSLEER come from the germline V gene. V lost 3 bases to trimming and J lost 8 bases; unmatched junction nucleotides: 12.

The gene calls are TRBV29-1 and TRBJ1-1; perhaps TRBD1 as D (6 bases). The ends were cut back, 4 bases at V and 0 bases at J, with 12 bases in the middle. The CDR3 is made up of 14 amino acids. Germline CDR1 and CDR2: SQVTM and ANQGSEA. The chain's CDR3 is CSVGEGTLNTEAFF. CDR3 DNA: TGCAGCGTTGGGGAAGGGACACTGAACACTGAAGCTTTCTTT.

This chain joins TRBV2 and TRBJ1-6, with 10 bases matching TRBD1. CDR3 length: 15 amino acids. V trimming: 4 bases; J trimming: 7 bases; junction bases outside the gene matches: 4. The germline CDR1 and CDR2 sequences are SNHLY and FYNNEI. Written as DNA, the CDR3 is TGTGCCAGCAGTGCTGGGACAGGGGTAAATTCACCCCTCCACTTT. Translated, it gives CASSAGTGVNSPLHF.

The chain couples TRBV15 to TRBJ1-5, with unresolved D. V lost 0 bases and J 2 bases, leaving 11 bases between the germline ends. Germline V gene sequence: CDR1 LNHNV, CDR2 YYDKDF (reference sequence). The CDR3 spans 16 residues. CDR3 region: CATSREMRKGNQPQHF. The CDR3 bases are TGTGCCACCAGCAGAGAAATGAGGAAGGGCAATCAGCCCCAGCATTTT.

The chain links TRBV18 to TRBJ2-7; 9 bases align to TRBD1. V was pared by 6 bases and J by 4 bases, with 4 bases of the junction left unmatched. The CDR3 has 13 residues. Germline-derived CDR1 and CDR2 are KGHSH and LQKENI. The CDR3 DNA sequence: TGTGCCAGCTCGACAGGGGGATTATACGAGCAGTACTTC. Translation: CASSTGGLYEQYF. Supplemented by reference TRBV18 and TRBJ2-7, the full variable domain reads NAGVMQNPRHLVRRRGQEARLRCSPMKGHSHVYWYRQLPEEGLKFMVYLQKENIIDESGMPKERFSAEFPKEGPSILRIQQVVRGDSAAYFCASSTGGLYEQYFGPGTRLTVT.

The V call is TRBV28, the J call TRBJ2-5; possibly TRBD2 for D (6 bases). The V end was cut by 5 bases, the J end by 5 bases, with 18 bases between. The CDR3 totals 15 residues. CDR1 and CDR2 (germline): MDHEN, SYDVKM. The DNA for the CDR3 is TGTGCCAGCAGTAGCCGGGACCCAAGCGGGGAGACCCAGTACTTC. It specifies CASSSRDPSGETQYF.

DNA of the CDR3: TGTGCCAGCAGTTTACAGGGGGGTATGTTCTTC. It encodes CASSLQGGMFF. The gene calls are TRBV27 and TRBJ2-1, with D perhaps matching TRBD1 (7 bases). V was shortened by 2 bases and J by 15 bases, with 11 bases between the two germline ends. The CDR3 runs 11 residues. Germline V CDR1 and CDR2: MNHEY, SMNVEV (reference sequence).

CDR3 bases: TGCGCCAGCAGCTTGGGGGTTGTACAGGGGGCCCACGAGCAGTACTTC. It specifies CASSLGVVQGAHEQYF. The chain links TRBV5-1 to TRBJ2-7; TRBD1 matches 9 bases. The CDR3 is 16 amino acids. V lost 0 bases and J lost 5; bases outside the gene matches: 9. Germline CDR1 SGHRS, CDR2 YFSETQ.

This CDR3 is CATSRDPGVNQPQHF. DNA of the CDR3: TGTGCCACCAGCAGAGATCCGGGAGTCAATCAGCCCCAGCATTTT. This chain connects TRBV15 to TRBJ1-5; no definite D call. Germline V gives CDR1 LNHNV, CDR2 YYDKDF (reference sequence). CDR3 length: 15 residues. Trimming shortened V by 0 bases and J by 3 bases, and 9 bases separated the two germline ends.

The rearrangement uses TRBV30 and TRBJ1-2, with 8 nucleotides matching TRBD1. CDR1 and CDR2 from the germline V gene are GTSNPN and SVGIG (reference sequence). Losses at the gene ends were 1 base for V and 6 bases for J; bases not matched to a gene: 7. There are 14 residues in the CDR3. This chain's CDR3 is CAWSGGTGGHGYTF. Here the CDR3 DNA reads TGTGCCTGGAGTGGGGGGACAGGCGGGCATGGCTACACCTTC.

The chain employs TRBV19 and TRBJ1-2; a weak D match, TRBD1 (6 bases). V dropped 4 bases and J dropped 13 bases, with 19 bases sitting between them. Germline V gives CDR1 LNHDA, CDR2 SQIVND (reference sequence). The CDR3 is 13 residues long. CDR3 DNA: TGTGCCAGTAGTACCCCGGACAGTATGTCATTCACCTTC. It translates to CASSTPDSMSFTF. Full variable domain (outside the CDR3, taken from reference TRBV19 and TRBJ1-2): DGGITQSPKYLFRKEGQNVTLSCEQNLNHDAMYWYRQDPGQGLRLIYYSQIVNDFQKGDIAEGYSVSREKKESFPLTVTSAQKNPTAFYLCASSTPDSMSFTFGSGTRLTVV.

The table lists this clone with a few counts. V and J are TRBV2 and TRBJ1-1; a possible D gene is TRBD1 (5 bases). The CDR3 length is 12 residues. The germline V gene has CDR1 SNHLY and CDR2 FYNNEI. The V gene lost 6 bases and the J gene lost 7 bases, with 12 bases spanning the gap. CDR3 DNA: TGTGCCAGCAGGGGGGGAACGGATGAAGCTTTCTTT. It translates to CASRGGTDEAFF.

The gene calls are TRBV5-1 and TRBJ2-2, with 8 bases fitting TRBD1. Trimming cost V 3 bases and J 3 bases; bases outside gene matches: 7. The germline CDR1 and CDR2 sequences are SGHRS and YFSETQ. The CDR3 is 16 residues long. The CDR3 DNA reads as TGCGCCAGCAGCTCCCGAGCGACAGGGGACACCGGGGAGCTGTTTTTT. Translation: CASSSRATGDTGELFF.

CDR3 coding DNA: TGTGCCAGCAGCCCCGGAGTCGAGCAGTACTTC. Encoded protein: CASSPGVEQYF. V usage is TRBV28 and J usage is TRBJ2-5; D is undetermined. The DNA end lines up better with TRBJ2-7; the J call may be wrong. The CDR3 spans 11 residues. Per germline, CDR1 MDHEN and CDR2 SYDVKM.

This chain connects TRBV9 to TRBJ2-3; 8 bases are a match to TRBD2. There are 16 residues in the CDR3. The germline CDR1 and CDR2 sequences are SGDLS and YYNGEE. V gave up 4 bases and J gave up 0 bases; unmatched junction bases: 7. CDR3: CASSLDSGTSTDTQYF. The CDR3 DNA follows: TGTGCCAGCAGCCTAGATAGCGGGACTAGCACAGATACGCAGTATTTT.

The chain uses TRBV19 and TRBJ2-2; 7 positions match TRBD1. The CDR3 loop spans 16 amino acids. The J segment lost 4 bases and the V segment lost 8 bases, leaving 13 bases of the junction unmatched. From germline, CDR1 is LNHDA and CDR2 SQIVND (reference sequence). DNA for the CDR3: TGTGCCAGTCGCGGACAGGTTATGATTGGCACCGGGGAGCTGTTTTTT. Its protein product is CASRGQVMIGTGELFF.

The chain combines TRBV4-1 with TRBJ2-3; 7 bases fit TRBD1. The V gene end was trimmed by 0 bases and the J gene end by 3 bases; junction bases not matched to a gene: 0. This CDR3 is 14 amino acids long. Germline V CDR1 and CDR2: MGHRA, YSYEKL. The CDR3 bases are TGCGCCAGCAGCCAAGACAGGGGGACAGATACGCAGTATTTT. Its translation: CASSQDRGTDTQYF.

The chain couples TRBV5-1 to TRBJ2-3; the match to TRBD1 covers 9 bases. Trimming took 2 bases from V and 3 from J; bases not matched to a gene: 10. The germline CDR1 and CDR2 sequences are SGHRS and YFSETQ. CDR3 length: 17 amino acids. CDR3 bases: TGCGCCAGCAGCTTACATGGGACAGGGATTGTTACAGATACGCAGTATTTT. It encodes CASSLHGTGIVTDTQYF.

The chain carries TRBV19 and TRBJ1-2; D gene ambiguous. CDR1 and CDR2 (germline): LNHDA, SQIVND (reference sequence). Trimming stripped 5 bases from V and 3 bases from J, with 22 bases between. The CDR3 runs to 17 residues. This CDR3 reads CASSGKRGGRGDYGYTF. CDR3 DNA sequence: TGTGCCAGTAGTGGGAAGAGAGGAGGGAGAGGTGACTATGGCTACACCTTC.

The chain uses TRBV4-3 and TRBJ2-5; TRBD2 matches 7 bases. CDR3 length: 16 residues. Trimming cost V 4 bases and J 4 bases; bases outside gene matches: 12. Looked up from germline, CDR1 is LGHNA and CDR2 is YSLEER. DNA of the CDR3: TGCGCCAGCAGCCCGAGTTGGGGGGGGAGAGGAGAGACCCAGTACTTC. Translating it yields CASSPSWGGRGETQYF.

The V call is TRBV7-2, the J call TRBJ2-7; 11 bases line up with TRBD2. The junction had 1 base not matched to a gene; V was cut back by 0 bases and J by 3 bases. Looked up from germline, CDR1 is SGHTA and CDR2 is FQGNSA. There are 15 residues in the CDR3. The chain's CDR3 is CASSLAGTSGYEQYF. CDR3 sequence (DNA): TGTGCCAGCAGCTTAGCGGGGACTAGCGGCTACGAGCAGTACTTC.

This chain joins TRBV6-1 and TRBJ1-6; D call uncertain. Trimming left V 6 bases short and J 0 bases short, with 9 bases between. CDR1 is MNHNS, CDR2 SASEGT, per germline. The CDR3 length is 15 residues. The CDR3 protein is CASRTSGSYNSPLHF. The DNA of the CDR3 is TGTGCCAGCAGAACCAGTGGCTCCTATAATTCACCCCTCCACTTT.